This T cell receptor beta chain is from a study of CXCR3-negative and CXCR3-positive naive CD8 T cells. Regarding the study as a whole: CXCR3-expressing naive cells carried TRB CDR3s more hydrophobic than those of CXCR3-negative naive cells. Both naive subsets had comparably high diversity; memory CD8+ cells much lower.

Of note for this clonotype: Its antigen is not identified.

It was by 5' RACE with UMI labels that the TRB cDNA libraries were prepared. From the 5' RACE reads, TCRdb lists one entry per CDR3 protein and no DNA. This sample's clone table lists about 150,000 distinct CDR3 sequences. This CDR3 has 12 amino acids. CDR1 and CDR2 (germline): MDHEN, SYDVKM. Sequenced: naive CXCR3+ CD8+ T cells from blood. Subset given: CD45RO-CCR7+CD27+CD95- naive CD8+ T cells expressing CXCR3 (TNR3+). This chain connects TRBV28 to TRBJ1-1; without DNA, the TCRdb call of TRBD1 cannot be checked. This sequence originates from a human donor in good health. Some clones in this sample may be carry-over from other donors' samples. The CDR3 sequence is CASSFTGFEAFF.